This T cell receptor (beta chain) originates from a study of spatial heterogeneity in lung cancer. As for the study in general: More than eight raw reads, on average, carried each unique TCR and UMI combination.

TCRdb passed the 5' RACE reads through MiXCR, listing each CDR3 protein once. Of roughly 4,500 distinct CDR3 sequences in the sample, about a fifth are singletons; the top ten hold roughly 24%. The germline CDR1 and CDR2 sequences are SGDLS and YYNGEE. Trimming removed 4 bases from V and 2 bases from J; junction bases left unmatched: 7. The CDR3 has 15 amino acids. As for time point: sample taken at primary tumor resection. Tumor, nontumor lung or frozen PBMC supplied whole RNA, sequenced without sorting. This clonotype rates as medium-sized. V and J are TRBV9 and TRBJ2-5; 8 bases are shared with TRBD2. The specimen was normal lung tissue next to the tumor, collected at surgery. The receptor comes from a female donor with early-stage non-small cell lung cancer. This CDR3 is CASSPAAGAQETQYF. CDR3 DNA: TGTGCCAGCAGCCCCGCAGCGGGGGCGCAAGAGACCCAGTACTTC.